This T cell receptor (beta chain) was recovered during a study of T cells expressing NK-cell markers. Study-wide background: Within the sequenced cohort of eight donors, seven exhibited HCMV seropositivity and one was seronegative.

There are 17 residues in the CDR3. CDR1 is MNHEY, CDR2 SVGEGT, per germline. Libraries used 5'RACE template switching adding universal primer site and UMIs. For each CDR3 protein, TCRdb gives one entry from its re-call of the 5' RACE reads, without DNA. The listing records about 550,000 distinct CDR3 sequences. The V and J genes are TRBV6-2 or TRBV6-3 and TRBJ2-7; TCRdb calls TRBD2, which cannot be checked without DNA. This TCR derives from a man aged 18 to 35 in good health. Sequences were obtained from blood T cells: a sorted CD56 or NKG2C T cell subset, CD4+ or CD8+ T cells, or bulk PBMC T cells (not recorded which). The chain's CDR3 is CASSRARTSGSPYEQYF.